A single sample is the source of the 8 T cell receptor beta chains below, sequenced in a study of chemoradiotherapy in HPV16-positive cancers (dated by TCRdb to the early 2020s). Library preparation employed the immunoSEQ multiplex PCR assay. TCRdb took over this immuneACCESS table, retaining in-frame rearrangements with V and J assigned. Such tables are incomplete; in checked studies, under half of the missing clones stem from an unresolved V gene, and the remainder is unexplained. Counted in this sample were 40,000 to 60,000 clones; 90% of them appeared once. In total, the top ten clones hold roughly 3.4% of the sample. The sequencing here drew on blood, taken from a patient who underwent chemoradiotherapy. These TCRs come from a human donor with HPV-associated anogenital cancer.

The chain links TRBV18 to TRBJ2-3; D gene unclear. V shed 1 base and J shed 0 bases, with 8 bases lying between them. This CDR3 has 15 amino acids. Germline V gives CDR1 KGHSH, CDR2 LQKENI. The CDR3 here is CASSPQDSSTDTQYF. The CDR3 coding sequence is TGTGCCAGCTCACCACAGGATTCTAGCACAGATACGCAGTATTTT.

The gene calls are TRBV30 and TRBJ2-2, with D maybe TRBD2 (7 bases). Germline CDR1 reads GTSNPN; CDR2 reads SVGIG (reference sequence). The CDR3 is made up of 17 amino acids. Trimming removed 2 bases from V and 1 base from J, with 17 bases in between. CDR3 sequence (DNA): TGTGCCTGGAGTCCCTGGGGGGGGCATATGAACACCGGGGAGCTGTTTTTT. Translation gives CAWSPWGGHMNTGELFF.

The chain couples TRBV6-6 to TRBJ1-1, with a possible D match to TRBD1 (6 bases). The V end lost 7 bases, the J end lost 6 bases, and 15 bases lay between the germline ends. This CDR3 spans 13 amino acids. Per the germline V gene, CDR1 is MNHNY and CDR2 is SVGAGI (reference sequence). CDR3: CASTAQGTAEAFF. The CDR3 DNA follows: TGTGCCAGCACCGCACAGGGAACGGCTGAAGCTTTCTTT.

The rearrangement links TRBV6-4 to TRBJ2-7, with D perhaps TRBD1 or TRBD2 (5 bases each). Trimming took off 2 bases at V and 1 base at J, with 9 bases between the two ends. Germline V gene data show CDR1 as MRHNA and CDR2 as SNTAGT. The CDR3 length is 14 residues. CDR3 amino acids: CASSDRDASYEQYF. DNA of the CDR3: TGTGCCAGCAGTGACCGGGACGCTTCCTACGAGCAGTACTTC.

The chain couples TRBV6-5 to TRBJ1-6; 7 bases match TRBD1. This CDR3 has 15 residues. The germline CDR1 and CDR2 sequences are MNHEY and SVGAGI. Germline trimming cut 5 bases from V and 10 bases from J; bases unmatched to any gene: 11. The CDR3 DNA reads as TGTGCCAGCAGTGGCCCGACAGGGAGCGGATCACCCCTCCACTTT. Residues: CASSGPTGSGSPLHF.

The J gene is TRBJ1-2, the V gene TRBV7-8; 12 positions agree with TRBD1. Germline lookup yields CDR1 SGHVS and CDR2 FQNEAQ. This CDR3 is built from 16 residues. The V segment lost 2 bases and the J segment 7 bases; nucleotides outside the gene matches: 8. CDR3 region: CASSLRLGQGAVGYTF. CDR3 in DNA: TGTGCCAGCAGCTTACGTTTGGGACAGGGGGCCGTTGGCTACACCTTC.

This sequence joins TRBV27 and TRBJ2-1, with D possibly TRBD2 on 5 matching bases. Looked up from germline, CDR1 is MNHEY and CDR2 is SMNVEV (reference sequence). The V end lost 7 bases, the J end lost 10 bases, and 17 bases lay between the germline ends. The CDR3 runs to 13 residues. CDR3 sequence reads: CASTPGRRAEQFF. CDR3 coding DNA: TGTGCCAGCACCCCGGGCAGGCGGGCCGAGCAGTTCTTC.

The V gene is TRBV5-6, the J gene TRBJ1-4; 7 nucleotides match TRBD1. Germline-derived CDR1 and CDR2 are SGHDT and YYEEEE. J was trimmed by 0 bases and V by 5 bases; bases with no gene match: 4. This CDR3 is 15 amino acids long. The CDR3 sequence: CASSPTGSTNEKLFF. The CDR3 bases are TGTGCCAGCAGTCCGACAGGGTCAACTAATGAAAAACTGTTTTTT.